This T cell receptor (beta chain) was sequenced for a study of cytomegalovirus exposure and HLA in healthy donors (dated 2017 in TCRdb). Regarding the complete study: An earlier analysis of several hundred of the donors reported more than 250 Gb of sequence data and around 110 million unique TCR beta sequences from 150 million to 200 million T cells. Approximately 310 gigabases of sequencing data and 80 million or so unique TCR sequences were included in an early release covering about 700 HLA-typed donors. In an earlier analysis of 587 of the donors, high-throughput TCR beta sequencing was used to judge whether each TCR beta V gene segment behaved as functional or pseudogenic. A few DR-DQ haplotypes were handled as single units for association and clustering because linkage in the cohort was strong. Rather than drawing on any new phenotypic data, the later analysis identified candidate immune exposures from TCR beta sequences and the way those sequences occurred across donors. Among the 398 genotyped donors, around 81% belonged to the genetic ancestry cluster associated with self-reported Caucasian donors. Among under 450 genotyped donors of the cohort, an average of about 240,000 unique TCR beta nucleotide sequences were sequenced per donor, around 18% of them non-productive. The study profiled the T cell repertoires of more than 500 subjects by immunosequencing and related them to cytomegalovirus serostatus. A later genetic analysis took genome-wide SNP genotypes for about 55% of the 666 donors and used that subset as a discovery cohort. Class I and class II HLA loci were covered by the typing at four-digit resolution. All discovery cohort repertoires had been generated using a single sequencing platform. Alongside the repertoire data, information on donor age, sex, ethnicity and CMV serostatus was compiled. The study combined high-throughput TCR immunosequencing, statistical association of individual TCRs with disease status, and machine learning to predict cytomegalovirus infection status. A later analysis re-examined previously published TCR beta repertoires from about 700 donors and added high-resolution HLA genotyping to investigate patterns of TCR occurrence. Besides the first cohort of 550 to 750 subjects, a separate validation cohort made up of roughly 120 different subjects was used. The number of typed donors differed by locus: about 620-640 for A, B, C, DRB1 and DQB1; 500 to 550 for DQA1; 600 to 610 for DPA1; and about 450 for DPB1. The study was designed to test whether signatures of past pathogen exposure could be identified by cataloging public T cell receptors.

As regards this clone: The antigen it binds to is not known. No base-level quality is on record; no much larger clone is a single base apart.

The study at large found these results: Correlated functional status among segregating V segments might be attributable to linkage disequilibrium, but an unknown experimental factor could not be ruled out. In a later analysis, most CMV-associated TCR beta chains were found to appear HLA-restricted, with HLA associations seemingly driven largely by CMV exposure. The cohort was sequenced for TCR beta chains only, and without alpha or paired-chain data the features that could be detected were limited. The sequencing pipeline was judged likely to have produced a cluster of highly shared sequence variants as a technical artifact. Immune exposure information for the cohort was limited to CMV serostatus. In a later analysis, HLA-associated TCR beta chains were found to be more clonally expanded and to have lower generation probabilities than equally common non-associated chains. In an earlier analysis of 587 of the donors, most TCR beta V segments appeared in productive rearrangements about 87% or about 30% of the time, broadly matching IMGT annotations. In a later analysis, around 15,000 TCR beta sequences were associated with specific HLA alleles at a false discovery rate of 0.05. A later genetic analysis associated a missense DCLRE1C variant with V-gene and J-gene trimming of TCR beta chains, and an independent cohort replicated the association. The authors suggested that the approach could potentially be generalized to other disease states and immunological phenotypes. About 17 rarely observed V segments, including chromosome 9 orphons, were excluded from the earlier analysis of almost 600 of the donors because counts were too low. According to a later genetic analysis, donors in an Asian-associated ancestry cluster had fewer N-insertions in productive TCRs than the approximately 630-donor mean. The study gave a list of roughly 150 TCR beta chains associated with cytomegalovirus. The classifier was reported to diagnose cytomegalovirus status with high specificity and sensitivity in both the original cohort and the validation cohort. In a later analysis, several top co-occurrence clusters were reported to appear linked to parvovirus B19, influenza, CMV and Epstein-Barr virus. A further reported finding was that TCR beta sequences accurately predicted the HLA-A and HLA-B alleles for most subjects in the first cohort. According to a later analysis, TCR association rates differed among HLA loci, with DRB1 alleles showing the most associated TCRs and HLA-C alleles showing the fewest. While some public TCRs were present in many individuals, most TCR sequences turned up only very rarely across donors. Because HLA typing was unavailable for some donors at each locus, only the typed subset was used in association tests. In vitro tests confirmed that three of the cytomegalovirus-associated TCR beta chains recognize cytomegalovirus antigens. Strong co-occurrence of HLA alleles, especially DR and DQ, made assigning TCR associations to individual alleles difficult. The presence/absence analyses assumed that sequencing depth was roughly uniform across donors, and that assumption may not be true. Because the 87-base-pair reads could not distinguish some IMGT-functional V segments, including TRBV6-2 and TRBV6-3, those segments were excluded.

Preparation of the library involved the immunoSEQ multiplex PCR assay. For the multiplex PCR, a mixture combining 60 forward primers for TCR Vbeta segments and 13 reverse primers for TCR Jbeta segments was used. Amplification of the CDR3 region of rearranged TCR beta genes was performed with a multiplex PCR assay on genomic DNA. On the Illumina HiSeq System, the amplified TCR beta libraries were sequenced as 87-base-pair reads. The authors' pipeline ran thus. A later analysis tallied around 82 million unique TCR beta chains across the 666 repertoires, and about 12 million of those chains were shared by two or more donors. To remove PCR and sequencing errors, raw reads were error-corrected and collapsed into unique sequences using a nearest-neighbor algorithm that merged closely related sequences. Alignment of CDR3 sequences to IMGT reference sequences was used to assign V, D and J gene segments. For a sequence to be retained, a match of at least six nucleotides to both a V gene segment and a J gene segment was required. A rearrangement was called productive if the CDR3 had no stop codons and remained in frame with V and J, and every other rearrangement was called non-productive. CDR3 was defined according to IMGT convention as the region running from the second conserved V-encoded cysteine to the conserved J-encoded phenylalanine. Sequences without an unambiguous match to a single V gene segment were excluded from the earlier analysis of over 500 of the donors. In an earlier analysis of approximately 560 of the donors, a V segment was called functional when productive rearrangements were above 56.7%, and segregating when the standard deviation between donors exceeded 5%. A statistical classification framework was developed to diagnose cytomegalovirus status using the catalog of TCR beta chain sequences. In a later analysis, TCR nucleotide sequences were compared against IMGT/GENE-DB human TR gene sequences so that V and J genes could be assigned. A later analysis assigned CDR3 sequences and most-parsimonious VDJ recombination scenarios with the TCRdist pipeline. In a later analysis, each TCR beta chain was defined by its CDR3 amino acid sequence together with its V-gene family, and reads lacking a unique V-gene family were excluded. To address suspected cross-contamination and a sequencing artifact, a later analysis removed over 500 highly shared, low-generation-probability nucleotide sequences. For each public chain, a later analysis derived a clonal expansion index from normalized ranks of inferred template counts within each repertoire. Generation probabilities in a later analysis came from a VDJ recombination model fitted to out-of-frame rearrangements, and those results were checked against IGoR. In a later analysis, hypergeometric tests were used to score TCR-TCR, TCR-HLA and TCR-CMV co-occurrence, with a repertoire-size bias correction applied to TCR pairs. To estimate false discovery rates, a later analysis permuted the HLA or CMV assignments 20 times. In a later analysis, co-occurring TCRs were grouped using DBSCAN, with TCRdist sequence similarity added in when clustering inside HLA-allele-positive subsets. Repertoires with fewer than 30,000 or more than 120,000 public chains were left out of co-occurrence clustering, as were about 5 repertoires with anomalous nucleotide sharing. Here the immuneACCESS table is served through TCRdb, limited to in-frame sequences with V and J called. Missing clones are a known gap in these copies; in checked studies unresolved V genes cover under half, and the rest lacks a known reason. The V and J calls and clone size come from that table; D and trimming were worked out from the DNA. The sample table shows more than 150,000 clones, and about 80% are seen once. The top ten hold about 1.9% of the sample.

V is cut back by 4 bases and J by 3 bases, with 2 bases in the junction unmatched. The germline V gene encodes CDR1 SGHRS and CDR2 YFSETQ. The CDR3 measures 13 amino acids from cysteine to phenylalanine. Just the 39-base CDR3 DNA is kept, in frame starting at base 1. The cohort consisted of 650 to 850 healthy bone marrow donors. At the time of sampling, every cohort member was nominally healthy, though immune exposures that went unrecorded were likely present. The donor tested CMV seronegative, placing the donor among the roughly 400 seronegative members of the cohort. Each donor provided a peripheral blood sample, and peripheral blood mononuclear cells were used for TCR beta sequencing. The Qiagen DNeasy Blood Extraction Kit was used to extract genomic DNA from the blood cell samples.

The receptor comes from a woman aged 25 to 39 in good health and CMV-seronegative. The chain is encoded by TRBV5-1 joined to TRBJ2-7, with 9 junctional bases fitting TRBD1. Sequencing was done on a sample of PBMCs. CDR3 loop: CASSETGGYEQYF. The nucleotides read TGCGCCAGCAGCGAGACAGGGGGCTACGAGCAGTACTTC. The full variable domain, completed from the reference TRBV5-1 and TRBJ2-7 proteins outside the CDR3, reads KAGVTQTPRYLIKTRGQQVTLSCSPISGHRSVSWYQQTPGQGLQFLFEYFSETQRNKGNFPGRFSGRQFSNSRSEMNVSTLELGDSALYLCASSETGGYEQYFGPGTRLTVT.